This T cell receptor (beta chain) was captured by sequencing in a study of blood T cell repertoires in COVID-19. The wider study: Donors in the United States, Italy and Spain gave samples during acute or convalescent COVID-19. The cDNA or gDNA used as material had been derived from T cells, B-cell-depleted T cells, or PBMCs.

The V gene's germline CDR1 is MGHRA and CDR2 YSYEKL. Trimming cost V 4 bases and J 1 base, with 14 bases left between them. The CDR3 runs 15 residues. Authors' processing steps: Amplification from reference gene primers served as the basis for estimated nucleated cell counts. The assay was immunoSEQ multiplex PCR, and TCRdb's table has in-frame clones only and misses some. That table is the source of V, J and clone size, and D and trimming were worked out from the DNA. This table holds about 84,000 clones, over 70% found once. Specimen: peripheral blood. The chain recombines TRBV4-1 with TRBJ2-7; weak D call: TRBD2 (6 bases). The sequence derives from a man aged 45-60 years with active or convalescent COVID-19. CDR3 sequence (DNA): TGCGCCAGCAGCCCCAATCCGGCGGGATCCTACGAGCAGTACTTC. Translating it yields CASSPNPAGSYEQYF.